This T cell receptor beta chain was documented in a study of early T cells in non-severe SARS-CoV-2 infection. One entry per CDR3 protein results from TCRdb running MiXCR on the 5' RACE reads. Of tens of thousands of distinct CDR3 sequences in the sample, about 14% were seen once. Trimming at V came to 6 bases and at J to 4 bases, leaving 7 bases not matched to a gene. The CDR3 has 15 amino acids. Germline V gene lookup returns CDR1 SNHLY and CDR2 FYNNEI. This chain joins TRBV2 and TRBJ2-1; 9 nucleotides agree with TRBD2. The TCR sequence derives from an adult who was a healthcare worker with PCR-confirmed SARS-CoV-2 infection or an uninfected control (not recorded which). Sequenced sample: whole blood. CDR3 coding DNA: TGTGCCAGCAGGTCCGGCGCGGGGGGGTACAATGAGCAGTTCTTC. Protein product: CASRSGAGGYNEQFF. Looking up the rest from reference TRBV2 and TRBJ2-1 gives the full variable domain: EPEVTQTPSHQVTQMGQEVILRCVPISNHLYFYWYRQILGQKVEFLVSFYNNEISEKSEIFDDQFSVERPDGSNFTLKIRSTKLEDSAMYFCASRSGAGGYNEQFFGPGTRLTVL.